This is a list of T cell receptor beta chains from one sample in a study of cytomegalovirus exposure and HLA in healthy donors. Assay: immunoSEQ multiplex PCR; the TCRdb copy retains only in-frame clones and omits some. The sample yields fewer than 200,000 clones, roughly four fifths seen once. Sequenced material: PBMCs. The receptors were sampled from a man aged 50-60 years in good health and CMV-seropositive. CDR3s include the opening cysteine and the closing phenylalanine or tryptophan. Fields, in order: V gene, clone size, J gene, D gene, CDR3 protein, CDR3 DNA. A D gene is named only where the DNA matches it firmly. Size tells how often a clone was seen (once, few, many) or the class of an expanded clone, and some rows leave it out.

>TRBV6-1|NA|TRBJ2-7|TRBD2
CASSVSGSAYYEQYF
TGTGCCAGCAGTGTTAGCGGGAGCGCATACTACGAGCAGTACTTC
>TRBV5-1|NA|TRBJ2-5|TRBD1
CASSVSGTGEWETQYF
TGCGCCAGCAGCGTCTCCGGGACAGGGGAATGGGAGACCCAGTACTTC
>TRBV4-3|NA|TRBJ1-1|NA
CASSQLGLITNTEAFF
TGCGCCAGCAGCCAATTGGGACTGATTACGAACACTGAAGCTTTCTTT
>TRBV6-1|few|TRBJ2-1|TRBD2
CASRAGTSGRIGQFF
TGTGCCAGCAGAGCCGGGACTAGCGGGAGAATCGGGCAGTTCTTC
>TRBV7-6|NA|TRBJ2-7|TRBD1
CASSYGQGAPLGSGSSYEQYF
TGTGCCAGCAGCTACGGACAGGGGGCGCCCCTGGGGAGCGGGAGCTCCTACGAGCAGTACTTC
>TRBV18|NA|TRBJ2-7|NA
CASSQRTRTYEQYF
TGTGCCAGCTCACAGCGGACGAGGACCTACGAGCAGTACTTC
>TRBV28|NA|TRBJ2-3|TRBD1
CASSTGQGATGTQYF
TGTGCCAGCAGCACGGGACAGGGGGCAACGGGTACGCAGTATTTT
>TRBV15|NA|TRBJ2-1|NA
CATSRDGGGEGWQFF
TGTGCCACCAGCAGAGACGGGGGTGGGGAAGGATGGCAGTTCTTC
>TRBV7-3|few|TRBJ2-3|NA
CASSQGLSSTDTQYF
TGTGCCAGCAGCCAGGGACTTTCTAGCACAGATACGCAGTATTTT
>TRBV2|few|TRBJ1-4|TRBD1
CASSLQGGNEKLFF
TGTGCCAGCAGTCTACAGGGGGGAAATGAAAAACTGTTTTTT
>TRBV2|NA|TRBJ1-1|TRBD1
CASSEGQGGRTEAFF
TGTGCCAGCAGTGAAGGCCAAGGGGGCAGAACTGAAGCTTTCTTT
>TRBV19|NA|TRBJ1-3|NA
CASSITGSGNTIYF
TGTGCCAGTAGTATCACGGGCTCTGGAAACACCATATATTTT
>TRBV10-3|NA|TRBJ1-2|NA
CAISTRGGGAAGYTF
TGTGCCATCAGTACCCGGGGTGGGGGCGCCGCTGGCTACACCTTC
>TRBV6-6|NA|TRBJ2-7|NA
CASSYVPRENGEQYF
TGTGCCAGCAGTTATGTCCCGAGGGAGAATGGCGAGCAGTACTTC
>TRBV5-5|NA|TRBJ1-2|NA
CASSPQGDYGYTF
TGTGCCAGCAGCCCACAGGGAGACTATGGCTACACCTTC
>TRBV6-1|NA|TRBJ2-3|NA
CASSPPPSSTDTQYF
TGTGCCAGCTCTCCCCCCCCCAGTAGCACAGATACGCAGTATTTT
>TRBV14|NA|TRBJ2-1|TRBD2
CASSQVAGGPGEQFF
TGTGCCAGCAGCCAAGTAGCGGGAGGGCCGGGTGAGCAGTTCTTC
>TRBV2|NA|TRBJ2-7|TRBD1
CASSANWGQGSSYEQYF
TGTGCCAGCAGTGCCAATTGGGGACAGGGGAGCTCCTACGAGCAGTACTTC
>TRBV25-1|NA|TRBJ2-1|TRBD1
CASSEYQGAANNEQFF
TGTGCCAGCAGTGAATATCAGGGGGCGGCCAACAATGAGCAGTTCTTC
>TRBV6-5|NA|TRBJ2-1|NA
CASSQQGYNEQFF
TGTGCCAGCAGTCAACAGGGATACAATGAGCAGTTCTTC
>TRBV6-6|few|TRBJ2-5|NA
CASRRRQRVGETQYF
TGTGCCAGCAGACGGAGACAGAGAGTCGGGGAGACCCAGTACTTC
>TRBV18|NA|TRBJ1-2|NA
CASSPREGPYGYTF
TGTGCCAGCTCACCACGGGAGGGGCCCTATGGCTACACCTTC
>TRBV6-5|NA|TRBJ2-5|NA
CASTYGVAQYF
TGTGCCAGCACCTACGGTGTCGCCCAGTACTTC
>TRBV19|few|TRBJ1-5|TRBD1
CASIPTGGNQPQHF
TGTGCCAGTATACCGACAGGGGGCAATCAGCCCCAGCATTTT
>TRBV13|NA|TRBJ2-1|TRBD2
CASSRTGLARNNEQFF
TGTGCCAGCAGCCGTACGGGACTAGCGAGAAACAATGAGCAGTTCTTC
>TRBV14|NA|TRBJ2-1|NA
CASSQWGVVWEQFF
TGTGCCAGCAGCCAATGGGGCGTAGTATGGGAGCAGTTCTTC
>TRBV29-1|NA|TRBJ2-1|TRBD2
CSVGGVNEQFF
TGCAGCGTGGGGGGGGTAAATGAGCAGTTCTTC
>TRBV18|NA|TRBJ1-5|NA
CASSRAGGNQPQHF
TGTGCCAGCTCACGGGCAGGGGGCAATCAGCCCCAGCATTTT
>TRBV5-5|NA|TRBJ1-2|NA
CASSLTGYGYTF
TGTGCCAGCAGCTTGACAGGGTATGGCTACACCTTC
>TRBV19|NA|TRBJ1-6|NA
CASSIGQGPDSPLHF
TGTGCCAGTAGTATAGGTCAGGGGCCGGATTCACCCCTCCACTTT
>TRBV7-8|few|TRBJ1-4|TRBD1
CASSSQQGAGEKLFF
TGTGCCAGCAGCTCTCAACAGGGGGCGGGTGAAAAACTGTTTTTT
>TRBV27|NA|TRBJ2-5|NA
CASSSSYQETQYF
TGTGCCAGCAGTTCCTCGTACCAAGAGACCCAGTACTTC
>TRBV7-2|NA|TRBJ1-2|TRBD1
CASSPRRVTGGPHGYTF
TGTGCCAGCAGCCCGAGAAGGGTCACAGGGGGCCCACATGGCTACACCTTC
>TRBV28|NA|TRBJ1-5|NA
CASTGHSPKNQPQHF
TGTGCCAGCACCGGTCACAGTCCCAAAAATCAGCCCCAGCATTTT
>TRBV15|NA|TRBJ1-4|NA
CATSRVGLNEKLFF
TGTGCCACCAGCAGAGTGGGACTGAATGAAAAACTGTTTTTT
>TRBV5-6|NA|TRBJ2-1|NA
CASSSARDFYNEQFF
TGTGCCAGCAGCTCGGCCCGGGACTTCTACAATGAGCAGTTCTTC
>TRBV30|NA|TRBJ2-7|TRBD1
CAWSKTGGIYEQYF
TGTGCCTGGAGTAAAACAGGGGGTATCTACGAGCAGTACTTC